This TCR beta chain derives from a study of cytomegalovirus exposure and HLA in healthy donors. Whole-study context: Of the donors genotyped, 398 in all, around 77% fell in the Caucasian-associated ancestry cluster.

This PCR relied on a set of 60 Vbeta primers and 13 Jbeta primers. TCRdb's table, derived via immunoSEQ multiplex PCR, lists solely in-frame clones and lacks some. This sample has some 70,000 clones, with 55% to 70% found just once. Germline V gene sequence: CDR1 MRHNA, CDR2 SNTAGT. This CDR3 spans 15 amino acids. The V segment lost 5 bases and the J segment 8 bases; nucleotides outside the gene matches: 6. The chain joins TRBV6-4 to TRBJ2-1; 13 bases line up with TRBD2. Sequencing was carried out using PBMCs. The TCR comes from a woman aged 45-65 years in good health and CMV-seronegative. Here the CDR3 DNA reads TGTGCCAGCAGTTCCGGGACTAGCGGGAAGGATGAGCAGTTCTTC. It codes for CASSSGTSGKDEQFF.